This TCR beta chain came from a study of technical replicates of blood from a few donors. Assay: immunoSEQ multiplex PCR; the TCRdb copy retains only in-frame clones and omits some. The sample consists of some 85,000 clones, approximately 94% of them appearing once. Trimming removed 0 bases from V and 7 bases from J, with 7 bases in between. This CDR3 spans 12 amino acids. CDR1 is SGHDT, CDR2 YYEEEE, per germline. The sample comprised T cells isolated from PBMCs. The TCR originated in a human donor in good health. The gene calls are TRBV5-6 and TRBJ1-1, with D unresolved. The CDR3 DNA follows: TGTGCCAGCAGCTTGGCGGGGTTTGAAGCTTTCTTT. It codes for CASSLAGFEAFF.